This section outlines one TCR beta chain sequence together with its context. The antigen is not known. Naive CD8 isolation took CD45RO-negative cells positively selected for CCR7 and excluded terminally differentiated effector memory CD45RA+ cells. TCRdb's copy holds only in-frame clones and misses some; the assay was immunoSEQ multiplex PCR. Of around 1.9 million clones in the sample, around 93% were seen once. The sample belongs to a study of shared clonotypes between healthy human individuals. On the study more broadly: The study enrolled a couple of women and a few men aged 18 to 49. General observations from the study: In general, naive subsets displayed greater estimated richness than memory subsets did.

The receptor's source is a man aged 18 to 35 in good health. Some clones in this sample may be carry-over from other donors' samples. Material for sequencing was naive CD8+ T cells from PBMCs.

The CDR3 DNA sequence: TGCGCCAGCAGCTGGGGAACCCTGAGGACTGAAGCTTTCTTT. Amino acid sequence: CASSWGTLRTEAFF. The chain combines TRBV5-1 with TRBJ1-1; D gene ambiguous. In germline, CDR1 is SGHRS, CDR2 YFSETQ. The CDR3 spans 14 residues. Trimming pared 3 bases from V and 5 bases from J, leaving 14 bases between.